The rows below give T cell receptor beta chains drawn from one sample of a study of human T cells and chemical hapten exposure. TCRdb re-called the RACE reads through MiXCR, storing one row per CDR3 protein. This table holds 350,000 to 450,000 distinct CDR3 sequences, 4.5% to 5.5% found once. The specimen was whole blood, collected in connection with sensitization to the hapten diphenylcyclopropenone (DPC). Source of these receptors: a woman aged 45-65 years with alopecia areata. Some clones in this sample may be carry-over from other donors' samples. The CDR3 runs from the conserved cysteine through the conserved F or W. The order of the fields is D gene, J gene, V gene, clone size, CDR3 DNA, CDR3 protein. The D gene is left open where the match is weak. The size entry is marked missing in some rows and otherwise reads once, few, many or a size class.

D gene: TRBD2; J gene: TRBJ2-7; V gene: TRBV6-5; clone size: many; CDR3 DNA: TGTGCCAGCAGTTACTCACACGGGACTAGCGGGCAAGTCTACGAGCAGTACTTC; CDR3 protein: CASSYSHGTSGQVYEQYF
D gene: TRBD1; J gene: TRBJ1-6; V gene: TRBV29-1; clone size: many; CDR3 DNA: TGCAGCGTTAGGTGGGACAGAAATTCACCCCTCCACTTT; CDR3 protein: CSVRWDRNSPLHF
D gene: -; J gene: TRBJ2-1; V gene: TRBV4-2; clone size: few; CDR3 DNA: TGTGCCAGCAGCCAAGATCTGGCGGGACGCTCCTACAATGAGCAGTTCTTC; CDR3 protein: CASSQDLAGRSYNEQFF
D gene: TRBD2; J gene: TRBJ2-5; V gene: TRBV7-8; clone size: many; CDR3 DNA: TGTGCCAGCAGCCCTCAGTTAGGCAGCGGGGGTGAAGAGACCCAGTACTTC; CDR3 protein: CASSPQLGSGGEETQYF
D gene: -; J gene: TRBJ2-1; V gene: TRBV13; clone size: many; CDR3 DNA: TGTGCCAGCAGCTTGCTAGGGGGGGATGAGCAGTTCTTC; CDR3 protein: CASSLLGGDEQFF
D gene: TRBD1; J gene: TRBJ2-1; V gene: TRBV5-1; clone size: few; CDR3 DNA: TGCGCCAGCAGCCGGGACAGGGTCATCAATGAGCAGTTCTTC; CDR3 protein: CASSRDRVINEQFF
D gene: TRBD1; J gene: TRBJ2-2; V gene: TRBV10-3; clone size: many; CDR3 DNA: TGTGCCATCAGCGCCCGAGGACAGGGGGGCACCGGGGAGCTGTTTTTT; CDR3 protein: CAISARGQGGTGELFF
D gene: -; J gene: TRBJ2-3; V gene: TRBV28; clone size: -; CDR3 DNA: TGTGCCAGCAGCACCCCTGGGGAAGATACGCAGTATTTT; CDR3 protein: CASSTPGEDTQYF
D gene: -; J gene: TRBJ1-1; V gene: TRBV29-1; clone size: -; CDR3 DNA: TGCAGCGTCGACGACATGAACACTGAAGCTTTCTTT; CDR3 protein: CSVDDMNTEAFF
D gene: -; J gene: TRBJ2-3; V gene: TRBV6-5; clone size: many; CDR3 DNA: TGTGCCAGCAGAATGGACAGCACAGATACGCAGTATTTT; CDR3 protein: CASRMDSTDTQYF
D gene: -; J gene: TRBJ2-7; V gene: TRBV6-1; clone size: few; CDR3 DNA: TGTGCCAGCAGTGAAGCGCAGGTAGGGGCTGAAGAGCAGTACTTC; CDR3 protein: CASSEAQVGAEEQYF
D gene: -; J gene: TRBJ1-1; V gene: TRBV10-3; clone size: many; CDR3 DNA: TGTGCCATCAGCGAGGCTGGGCAGGGCGACACTGAAGCTTTCTTT; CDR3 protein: CAISEAGQGDTEAFF
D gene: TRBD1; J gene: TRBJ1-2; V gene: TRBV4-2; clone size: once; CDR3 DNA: TGTGCCAGCAGCCAAATGACAGGGAGAGATGGCTACACCTTC; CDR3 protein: CASSQMTGRDGYTF
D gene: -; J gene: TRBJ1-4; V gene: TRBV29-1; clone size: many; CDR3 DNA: TGCAGCGTTGAGGACGGGGGCGCAAGGGAAAAACTGTTTTTT; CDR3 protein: CSVEDGGAREKLFF
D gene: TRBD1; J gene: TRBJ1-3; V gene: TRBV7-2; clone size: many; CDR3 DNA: TGTGCCAGCAGCCCAAGGACAGGGAAGGGAAACACCATATATTTT; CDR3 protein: CASSPRTGKGNTIYF
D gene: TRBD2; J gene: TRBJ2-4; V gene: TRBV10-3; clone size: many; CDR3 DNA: TGTGCCATCAGTGAGTCGAAGGGACTAGTCCCCATTCAGTACTTC; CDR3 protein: CAISESKGLVPIQYF
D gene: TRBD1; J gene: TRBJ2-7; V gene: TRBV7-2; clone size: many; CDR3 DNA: TGTGCCAGCAGCCACGACAGGGGCAGGGACGAGCAGTACTTC; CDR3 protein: CASSHDRGRDEQYF
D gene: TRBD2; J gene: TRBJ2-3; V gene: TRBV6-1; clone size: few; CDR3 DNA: TGTGCCAGCAGTGTGCTAGCGGGAGATACGCAGTATTTT; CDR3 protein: CASSVLAGDTQYF
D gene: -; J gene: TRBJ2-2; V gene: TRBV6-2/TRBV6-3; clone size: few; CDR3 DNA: TGTGCCAGCAACGACCCCCCCGGTACCGGGGAGCTGTTTTTT; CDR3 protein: CASNDPPGTGELFF
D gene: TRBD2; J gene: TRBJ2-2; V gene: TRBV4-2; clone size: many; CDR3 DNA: TGTGCCAGCAGCCATGCCCATAGAACCGGGACTAGTGGCACCGGGGAGCTGTTTTTT; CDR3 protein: CASSHAHRTGTSGTGELFF
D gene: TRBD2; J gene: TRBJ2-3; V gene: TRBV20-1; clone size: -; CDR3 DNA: TGCAGTGCTTGGACTAGCGGGGGGGGTGGCACAGATACGCAGTATTTT; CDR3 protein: CSAWTSGGGGTDTQYF
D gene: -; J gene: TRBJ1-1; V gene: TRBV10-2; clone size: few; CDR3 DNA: TGCGCCAGCACCCCGAGGAACACTGAAGCTTTCTTT; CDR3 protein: CASTPRNTEAFF
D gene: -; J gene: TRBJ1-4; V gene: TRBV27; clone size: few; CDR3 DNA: TGTGCCAGCAGAGGGGCGCTCGATGAAAAACTGTTTTTT; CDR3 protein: CASRGALDEKLFF
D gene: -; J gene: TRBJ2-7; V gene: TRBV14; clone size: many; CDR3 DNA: TGTGCCAGCAGCCGGGGTTACGAGCAGTACTTC; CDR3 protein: CASSRGYEQYF
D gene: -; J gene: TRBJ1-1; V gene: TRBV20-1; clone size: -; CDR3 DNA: TGCAGTGCGTACCCGACGGGACGGATGAACACTGAAGCTTTCTTT; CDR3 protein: CSAYPTGRMNTEAFF
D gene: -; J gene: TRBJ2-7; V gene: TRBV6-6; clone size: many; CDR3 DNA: TGTGCCAGCAGTTATGGACACCCGGATGGGGAGCAGTACTTC; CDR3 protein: CASSYGHPDGEQYF
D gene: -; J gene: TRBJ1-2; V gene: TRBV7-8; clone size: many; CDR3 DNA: TGTGCCAGCAGCTTAGCGCCGGGAAACTATGGCTACACCTTC; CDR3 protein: CASSLAPGNYGYTF
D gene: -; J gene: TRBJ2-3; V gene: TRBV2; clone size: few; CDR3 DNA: TGTGCCAGCACACAAGAGGGCGCGCAGTATTTT; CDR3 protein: CASTQEGAQYF
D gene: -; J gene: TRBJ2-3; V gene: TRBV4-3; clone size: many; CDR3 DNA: TGCGCCAGCAGCGTTAGCGGAGGTAGCGCAGATACGCAGTATTTT; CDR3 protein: CASSVSGGSADTQYF
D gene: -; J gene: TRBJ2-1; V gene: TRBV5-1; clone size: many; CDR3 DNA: TGCGCCAGTACCGGGGACACCCACTCCTACAATGAGCAGTTCTTC; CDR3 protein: CASTGDTHSYNEQFF
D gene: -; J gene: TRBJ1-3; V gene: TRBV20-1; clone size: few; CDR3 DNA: TGCAGTGCTAGAGATGGAAACACCATATATTTT; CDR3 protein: CSARDGNTIYF
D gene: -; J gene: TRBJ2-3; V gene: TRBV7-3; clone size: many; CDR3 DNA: TGTGCCAGCAGCCTGGAGGGAGTAGATACGCAGTATTTT; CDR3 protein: CASSLEGVDTQYF
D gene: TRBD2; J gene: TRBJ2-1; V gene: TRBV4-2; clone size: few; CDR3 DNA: TGTGCCAGCAGCCAAGGACTAGCCTCCAGCTCCTACAATGAGCAGTTCTTC; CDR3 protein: CASSQGLASSSYNEQFF
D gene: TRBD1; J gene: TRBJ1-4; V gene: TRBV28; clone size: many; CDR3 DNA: TGTGCCAGCAGTCCGGGACAGGGGTATATGACTAATGAAAAACTGTTTTTT; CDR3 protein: CASSPGQGYMTNEKLFF
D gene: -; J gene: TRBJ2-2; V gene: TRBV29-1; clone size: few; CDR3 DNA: TGCAGCGTTGAGAACACCGGGGAGCTGTTTTTT; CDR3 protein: CSVENTGELFF
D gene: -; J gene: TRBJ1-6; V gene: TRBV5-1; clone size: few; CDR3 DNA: TGCGCCAGCAGCTTGCTCTCCCACACCACTAATTCACCCCTCCACTTT; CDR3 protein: CASSLLSHTTNSPLHF
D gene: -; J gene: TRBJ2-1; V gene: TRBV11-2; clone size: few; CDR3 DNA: TGTGCCAGCAGCACGACTCGTCAGGGCGAATACAATGAGCAGTTCTTC; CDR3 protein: CASSTTRQGEYNEQFF
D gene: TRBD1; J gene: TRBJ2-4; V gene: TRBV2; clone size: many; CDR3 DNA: TGTGCCAGCAGTTTTGGGACAGATAAAAACATTCAGTACTTC; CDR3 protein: CASSFGTDKNIQYF
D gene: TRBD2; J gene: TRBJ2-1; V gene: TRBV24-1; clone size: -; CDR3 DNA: TGTGCCACCAGTGATTCGGGACTAGCGGAGGACAATGAGCAGTTCTTC; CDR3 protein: CATSDSGLAEDNEQFF
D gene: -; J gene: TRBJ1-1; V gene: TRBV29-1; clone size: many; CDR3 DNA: TGCAGCGTGGTTACAGGGACGGCTGAAGCTTTCTTT; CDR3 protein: CSVVTGTAEAFF
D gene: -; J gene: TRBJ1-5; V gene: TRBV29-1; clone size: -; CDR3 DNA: TGCAGCGTGACCGAGCCCGGGGCCACTTTCAATCAGCCCCAGCATTTT; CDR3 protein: CSVTEPGATFNQPQHF
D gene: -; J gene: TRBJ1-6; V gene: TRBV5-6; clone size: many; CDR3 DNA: TGTGCCAGCAGCTTGGACGCAAGGGGTAATTCACCCCTCCACTTT; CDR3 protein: CASSLDARGNSPLHF
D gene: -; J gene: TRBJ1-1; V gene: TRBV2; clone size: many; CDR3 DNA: TGTGCCAGCAGTGTCCGTTCGGGCGATGGGACTGAAGCTTTCTTT; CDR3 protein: CASSVRSGDGTEAFF
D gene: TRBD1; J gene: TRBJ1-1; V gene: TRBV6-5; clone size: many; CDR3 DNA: TGTGCCAGCAGGATACAGGGGGCCACTGAAGCTTTCTTT; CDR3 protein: CASRIQGATEAFF
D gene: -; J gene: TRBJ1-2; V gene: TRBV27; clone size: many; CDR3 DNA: TGTGCCAGCTCTGGCGGGGGCGAAATCTATGGCTACACCTTC; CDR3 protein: CASSGGGEIYGYTF
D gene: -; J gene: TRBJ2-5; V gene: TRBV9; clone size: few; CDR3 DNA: TGTGCCAGCAGCGTAGATGAGGGAGAGACCCAGTACTTC; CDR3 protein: CASSVDEGETQYF
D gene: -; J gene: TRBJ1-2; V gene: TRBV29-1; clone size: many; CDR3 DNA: TGCAGCGCTCTCCAGGACTATGGCTACACCTTC; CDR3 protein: CSALQDYGYTF
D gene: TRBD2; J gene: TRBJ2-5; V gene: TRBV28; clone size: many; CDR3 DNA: TGTGCCAGCAGTTCCCCCCCCGGGACTAGCGCCCAAGAGACCCAGTACTTC; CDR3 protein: CASSSPPGTSAQETQYF
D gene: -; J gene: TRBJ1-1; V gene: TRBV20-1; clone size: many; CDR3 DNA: TGCAGTGCTAGACGGTTGATGAACACTGAAGCTTTCTTT; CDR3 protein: CSARRLMNTEAFF
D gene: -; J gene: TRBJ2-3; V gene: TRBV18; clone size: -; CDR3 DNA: TGTGCCAGCTCACCATATACAGAAGGAACAGATACGCAGTATTTT; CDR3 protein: CASSPYTEGTDTQYF
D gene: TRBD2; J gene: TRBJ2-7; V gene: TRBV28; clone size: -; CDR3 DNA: TGTGCCAGCAGTACGGGACTAGCGGGAGGAAACGAGCAGTACTTC; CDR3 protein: CASSTGLAGGNEQYF
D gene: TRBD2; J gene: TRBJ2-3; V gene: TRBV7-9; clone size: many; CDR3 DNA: TGTGCCAGCAGCCTTCAGCGGGAGTCCGATACGCAGTATTTT; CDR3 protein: CASSLQRESDTQYF
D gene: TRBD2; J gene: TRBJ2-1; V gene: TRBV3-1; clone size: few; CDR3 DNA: TGTGCCAGCAGCCAAGATCGGGGTAGCGGGAGCTCCTACAATGAGCAGTTCTTC; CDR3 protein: CASSQDRGSGSSYNEQFF
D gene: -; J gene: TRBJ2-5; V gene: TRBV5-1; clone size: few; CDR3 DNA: TGCGCCAGCGGGGTACTGAATCAAGAGACCCAGTACTTC; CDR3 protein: CASGVLNQETQYF
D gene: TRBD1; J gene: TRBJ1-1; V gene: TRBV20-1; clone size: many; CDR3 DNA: TGCAGTGCTGTTAGACAGGGGAGGACTGAAGCTTTCTTT; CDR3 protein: CSAVRQGRTEAFF
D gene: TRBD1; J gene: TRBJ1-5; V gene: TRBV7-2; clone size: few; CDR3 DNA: TGTGCCAGCAGCCCTCGAAGCGGACAGGTCAATCAGCCCCAGCATTTT; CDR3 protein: CASSPRSGQVNQPQHF
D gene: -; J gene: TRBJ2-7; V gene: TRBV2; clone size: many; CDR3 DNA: TGTGCCAGCGTACAGTGGATTTCCTACGAGCAGTACTTC; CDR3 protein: CASVQWISYEQYF
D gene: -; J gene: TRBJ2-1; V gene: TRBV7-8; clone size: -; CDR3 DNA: TGTGCCAGCAGCTTAGCCGCTAGCGCATGGAATGAGCAGTTCTTC; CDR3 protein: CASSLAASAWNEQFF
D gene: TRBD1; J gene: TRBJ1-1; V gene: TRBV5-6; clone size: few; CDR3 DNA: TGTGCCAGCAGCTTGGTAGGGACAGTCCTAGGGGCTGAAGCTTTCTTT; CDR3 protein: CASSLVGTVLGAEAFF